These 7 T cell receptor beta chains were sequenced from one sample in a study of CD8+ T cells in alopecia areata. RNA was extracted and reverse transcribed into cDNA as the sequencing template. Clones were read by immunoSEQ multiplex PCR, and TCRdb kept only the in-frame ones, dropping some. This sample has about 210,000 clones; roughly 66% occur once, and the top ten carry around 1.2%. Treatment specified: oral pan-JAK inhibitor, 5-10 mg twice daily. The sequences come from CD4+ T cells sorted from blood, collected around week 46, from a patient treated with tofacitinib. These receptors originate from a human donor with alopecia areata.

V is TRBV5-1 and J is TRBJ2-1; 11 bases fit TRBD2. After removal of 4 bases from V and 8 bases from J, the junction contained 11 bases not matched to a gene. The CDR3 has 16 residues. Germline V gene lookup returns CDR1 SGHRS and CDR2 YFSETQ. As DNA, the CDR3 is TGCGCCAGCAGCCCGATAGCGGGGGGGAGCTCGGATGAGCAGTTCTTC. This codes for CASSPIAGGSSDEQFF.

The chain is built from TRBV30 and TRBJ2-7; 8 bases align to TRBD1. CDR1 GTSNPN and CDR2 SVGIG come from the germline V gene (reference sequence). The CDR3 consists of 14 residues. Trimming took 7 bases from V and 1 from J; bases not matched to a gene: 9. CDR3 in amino acids: CASQPRDRSYEQYF. The CDR3 region has the DNA TGTGCCTCGCAACCCAGGGACAGGTCCTACGAGCAGTACTTC.

This clone was detected only a few times. V gene TRBV28 combines with J gene TRBJ1-1, with TRBD1 as a possible D gene (5 bases). The CDR3 is 11 amino acids. CDR1 and CDR2 (germline): MDHEN, SYDVKM. Trimming removed 10 bases from V and 10 bases from J, with 16 bases in between. CDR3 nucleotide sequence: TGTGCCACCCACCAAGACAGAAGAGCTTTCTTT. This sequence encodes CATHQDRRAFF.

The J gene is TRBJ2-3, the V gene TRBV10-3; 8 nucleotides match TRBD2. V trimming: 7 bases; J trimming: 0 bases; junction bases outside the gene matches: 3. The germline V gene encodes CDR1 ENHRY and CDR2 SYGVKD. The CDR3 is 14 amino acids. The CDR3 protein is CAINLAGSTDTQYF. The CDR3 bases are TGTGCCATCAACCTAGCGGGTAGCACAGATACGCAGTATTTT.

The chain combines TRBV30 with TRBJ1-3; D uncertain. The CDR3 extends over 15 amino acids. Trimming took 4 bases from V and 0 from J, leaving 13 bases between them. CDR1 GTSNPN and CDR2 SVGIG come from the germline V gene (reference sequence). The CDR3 protein is CAWTLGIISGNTIYF. For the CDR3, the DNA is TGTGCCTGGACATTGGGGATTATCTCTGGAAACACCATATATTTT.

This clone was counted only a few times. The rearrangement uses TRBV29-1 and TRBJ2-6; no firm D call. The V end lost 4 bases, the J end lost 3 bases, and 4 bases lay between the germline ends. The CDR3 sequence is 12 residues long. Germline CDR1 SQVTM, CDR2 ANQGSEA. CDR3 amino acids: CSVASGANVLTF. CDR3 in DNA: TGCAGCGTTGCTAGTGGGGCCAACGTCCTGACTTTC.

The chain combines TRBV9 with TRBJ1-6; unclear D gene. Germline values: CDR1 SGDLS, CDR2 YYNGEE. The V end was cut by 2 bases, the J end by 6 bases, with 12 bases between. This CDR3 spans 15 amino acids. The CDR3 bases are TGTGCCAGCAGCGTTTACAGAACCCCTAATTCACCCCTCCACTTT. Translation gives CASSVYRTPNSPLHF. Filled out from reference TRBV9 and TRBJ1-6, the complete variable domain reads DSGVTQTPKHLITATGQRVTLRCSPRSGDLSVYWYQQSLDQGLQFLIQYYNGEERAKGNILERFSAQQFPDLHSELNLSSLELGDSALYFCASSVYRTPNSPLHFGNGTRLTVT.